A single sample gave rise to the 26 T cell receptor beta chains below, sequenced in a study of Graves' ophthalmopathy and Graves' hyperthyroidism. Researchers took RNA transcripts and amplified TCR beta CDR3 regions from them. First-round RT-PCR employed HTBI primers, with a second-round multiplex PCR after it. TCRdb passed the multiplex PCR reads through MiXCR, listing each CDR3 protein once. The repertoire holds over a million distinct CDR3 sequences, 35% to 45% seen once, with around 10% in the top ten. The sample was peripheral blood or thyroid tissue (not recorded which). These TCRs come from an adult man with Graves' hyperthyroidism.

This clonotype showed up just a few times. The CDR3 loop reads CASSQETVTYGYTF. The CDR3 DNA reads TGTGCCAGCAGCCAAGAGACAGTAACCTATGGCTACACCTTC. The chain recombines TRBV5-4 with TRBJ1-2, with D perhaps matching TRBD1 (5 bases). Per the germline V gene, CDR1 is SGHNT and CDR2 is YYREEE (reference sequence). The V gene lost 4 bases and the J gene lost 4 bases, with 14 bases spanning the gap. The CDR3 extends over 14 amino acids.

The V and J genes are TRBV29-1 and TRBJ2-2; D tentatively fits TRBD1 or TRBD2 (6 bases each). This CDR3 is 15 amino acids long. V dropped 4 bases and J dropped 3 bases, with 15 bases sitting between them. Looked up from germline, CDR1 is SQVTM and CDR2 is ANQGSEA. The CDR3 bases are TGCAGCGTTGTTGGGGGGCTAGGCGACACCGGGGAGCTGTTTTTT. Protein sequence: CSVVGGLGDTGELFF.

DNA for the CDR3: TGTGCCATCAGTGACCACGCAAGGACAGGGGGCTATGGCTACACCTTC. Translating it yields CAISDHARTGGYGYTF. The chain carries TRBV10-3 and TRBJ1-2, with TRBD1 matching over 10 bases. This CDR3 comprises 16 residues. V trimming: 3 bases; J trimming: 4 bases; junction bases outside the gene matches: 8. Germline CDR1 reads ENHRY; CDR2 reads SYGVKD.

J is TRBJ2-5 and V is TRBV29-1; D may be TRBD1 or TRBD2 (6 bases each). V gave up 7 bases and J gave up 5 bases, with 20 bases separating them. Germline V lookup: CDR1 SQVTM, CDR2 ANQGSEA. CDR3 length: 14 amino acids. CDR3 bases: TGCAGCGCCGCGGAGGGGGGCAGGTGGGAGACCCAGTACTTC. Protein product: CSAAEGGRWETQYF.

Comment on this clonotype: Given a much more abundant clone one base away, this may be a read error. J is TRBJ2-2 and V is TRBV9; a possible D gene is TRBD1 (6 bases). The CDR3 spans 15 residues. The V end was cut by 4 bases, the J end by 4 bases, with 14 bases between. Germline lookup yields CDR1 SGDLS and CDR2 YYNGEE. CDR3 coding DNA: TGTGCCAGCAGCTTCGACAGGATGAGCACCGGGGAGCTGTTTTTT. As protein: CASSFDRMSTGELFF.

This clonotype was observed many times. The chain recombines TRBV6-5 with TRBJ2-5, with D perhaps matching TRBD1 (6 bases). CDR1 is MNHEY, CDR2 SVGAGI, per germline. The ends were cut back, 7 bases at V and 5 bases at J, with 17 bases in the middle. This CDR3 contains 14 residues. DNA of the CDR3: TGTGCCAGCACCCCGGGACATCCTCGGGAGACCCAGTACTTC. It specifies CASTPGHPRETQYF.

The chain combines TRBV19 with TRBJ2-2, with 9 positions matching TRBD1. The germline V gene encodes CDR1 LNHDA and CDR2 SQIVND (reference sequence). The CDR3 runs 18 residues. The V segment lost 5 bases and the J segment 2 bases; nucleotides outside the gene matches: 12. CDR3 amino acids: CASSLQGAGNKNTGELFF. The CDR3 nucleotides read TGTGCCAGTAGTTTACAGGGGGCCGGCAACAAAAACACCGGGGAGCTGTTTTTT.

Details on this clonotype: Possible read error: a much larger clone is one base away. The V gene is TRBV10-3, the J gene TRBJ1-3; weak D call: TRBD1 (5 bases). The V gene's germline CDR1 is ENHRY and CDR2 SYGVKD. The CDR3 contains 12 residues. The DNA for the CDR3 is TGTGCCACCAGTCAGGAAGGGGTGAATCTATATTTT. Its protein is CATSQEGVNLYF.

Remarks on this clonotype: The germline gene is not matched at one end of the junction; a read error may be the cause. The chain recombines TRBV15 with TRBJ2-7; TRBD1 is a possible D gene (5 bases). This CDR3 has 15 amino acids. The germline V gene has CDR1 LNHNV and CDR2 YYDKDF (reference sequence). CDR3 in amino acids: CATSSLAQGSYEQYF. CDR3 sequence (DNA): TGTGCCACCAGCAGCTTGGCCCAGGGATCCTATGAGCAGTACTTC.

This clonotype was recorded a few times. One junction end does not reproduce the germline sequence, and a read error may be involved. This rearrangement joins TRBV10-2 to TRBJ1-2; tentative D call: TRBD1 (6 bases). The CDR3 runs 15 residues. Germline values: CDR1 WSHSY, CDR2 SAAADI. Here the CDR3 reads CASSLDDRSRSGYTF. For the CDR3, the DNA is TGTGCCAGCAGCTTGGACGACAGGAGCAGAAGTGGCTACACCTTC.

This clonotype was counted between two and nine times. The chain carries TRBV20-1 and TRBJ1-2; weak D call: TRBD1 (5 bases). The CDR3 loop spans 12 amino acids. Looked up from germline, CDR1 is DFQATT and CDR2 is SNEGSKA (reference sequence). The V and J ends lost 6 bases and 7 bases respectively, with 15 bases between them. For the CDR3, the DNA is TGCAGTGCCCCTACGGGGGGAGGTGGCTACACCTTC. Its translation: CSAPTGGGGYTF.

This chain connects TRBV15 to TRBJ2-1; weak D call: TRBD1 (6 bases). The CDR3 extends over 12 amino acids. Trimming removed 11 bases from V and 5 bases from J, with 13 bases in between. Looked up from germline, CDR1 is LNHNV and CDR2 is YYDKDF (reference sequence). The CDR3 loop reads CAVRTDNNEQFF. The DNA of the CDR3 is TGTGCCGTCCGGACAGACAACAATGAGCAGTTCTTC.

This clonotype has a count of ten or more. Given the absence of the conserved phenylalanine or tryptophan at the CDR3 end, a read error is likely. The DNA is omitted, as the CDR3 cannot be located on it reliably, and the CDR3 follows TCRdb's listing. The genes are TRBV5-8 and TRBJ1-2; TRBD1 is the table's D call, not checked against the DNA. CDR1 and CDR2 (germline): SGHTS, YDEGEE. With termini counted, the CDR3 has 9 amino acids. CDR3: CASSLTGHL.

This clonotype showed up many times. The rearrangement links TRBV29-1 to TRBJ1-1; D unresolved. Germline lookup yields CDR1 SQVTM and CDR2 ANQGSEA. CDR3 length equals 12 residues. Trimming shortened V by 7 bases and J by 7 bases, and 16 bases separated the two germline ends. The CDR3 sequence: CSAPREWGEAFF. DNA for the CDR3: TGCAGCGCTCCGCGGGAGTGGGGTGAAGCTTTCTTT.

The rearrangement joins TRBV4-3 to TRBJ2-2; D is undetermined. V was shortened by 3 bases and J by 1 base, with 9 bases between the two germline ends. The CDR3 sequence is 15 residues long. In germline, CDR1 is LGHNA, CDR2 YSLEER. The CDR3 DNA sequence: TGCGCCAGCAGCCAGGTTAGGCTGAACACCGGGGAGCTGTTTTTT. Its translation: CASSQVRLNTGELFF.

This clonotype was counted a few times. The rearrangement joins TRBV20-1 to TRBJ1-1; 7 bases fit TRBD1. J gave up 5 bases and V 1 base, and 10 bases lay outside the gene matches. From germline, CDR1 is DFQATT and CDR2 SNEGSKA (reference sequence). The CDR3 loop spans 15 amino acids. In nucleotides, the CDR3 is TGCAGTGCTAGAGGCGCGGCAGGGGGGGTTACTGAAGCTTTCTTT. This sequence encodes CSARGAAGGVTEAFF.

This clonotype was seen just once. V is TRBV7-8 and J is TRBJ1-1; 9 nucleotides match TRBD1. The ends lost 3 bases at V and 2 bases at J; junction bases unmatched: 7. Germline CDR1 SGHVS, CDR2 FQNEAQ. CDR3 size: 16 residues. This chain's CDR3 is CASSFPRDRANTEAFF. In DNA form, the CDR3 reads TGTGCCAGCAGCTTCCCTCGGGACAGGGCTAACACTGAAGCTTTCTTT.

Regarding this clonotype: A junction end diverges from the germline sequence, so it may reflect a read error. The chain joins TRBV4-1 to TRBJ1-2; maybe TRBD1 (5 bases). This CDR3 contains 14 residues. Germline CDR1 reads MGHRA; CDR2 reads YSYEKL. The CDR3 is CASRQGEGRWGYTF. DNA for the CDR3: TGTGCCAGCAGGCAGGGTGAGGGGAGATGGGGCTACACCTTC.

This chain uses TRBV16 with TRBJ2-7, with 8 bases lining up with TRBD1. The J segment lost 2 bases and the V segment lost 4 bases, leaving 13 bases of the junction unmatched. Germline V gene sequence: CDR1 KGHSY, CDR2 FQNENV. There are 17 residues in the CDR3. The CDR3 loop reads CASSRSEVGTGAYEQYF. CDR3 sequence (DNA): TGTGCCAGCAGCCGCTCGGAGGTGGGGACAGGAGCCTACGAGCAGTACTTC.

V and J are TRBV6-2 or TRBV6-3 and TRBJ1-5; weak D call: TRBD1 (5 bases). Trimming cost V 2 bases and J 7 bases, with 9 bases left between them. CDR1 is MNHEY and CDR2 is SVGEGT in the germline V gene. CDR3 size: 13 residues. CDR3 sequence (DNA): TGTGCCAGCAGTTACGCAGGGACCCAGCCCCAGCATTTT. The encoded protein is CASSYAGTQPQHF.

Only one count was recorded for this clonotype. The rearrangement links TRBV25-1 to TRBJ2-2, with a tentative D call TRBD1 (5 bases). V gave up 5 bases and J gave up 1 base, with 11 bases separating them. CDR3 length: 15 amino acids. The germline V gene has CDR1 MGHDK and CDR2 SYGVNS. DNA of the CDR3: TGTGCCAGCAGTTTTGTACAGGAGAACACCGGGGAGCTGTTTTTT. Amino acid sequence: CASSFVQENTGELFF.

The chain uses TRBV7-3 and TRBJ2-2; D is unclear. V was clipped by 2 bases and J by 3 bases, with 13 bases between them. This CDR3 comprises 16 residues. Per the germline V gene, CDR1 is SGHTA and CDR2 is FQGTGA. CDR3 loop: CASSLVRAQYTGELFF. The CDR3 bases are TGTGCCAGCAGCTTAGTACGAGCGCAATACACCGGGGAGCTGTTTTTT.

The CDR3 sequence is CSVVAGAGTEAFF. In nucleotides, the CDR3 is TGCAGCGTTGTAGCCGGGGCGGGCACTGAAGCTTTCTTT. This chain links TRBV29-1 with TRBJ1-1; D possibly corresponds to TRBD1 (5 bases). Germline assignment: CDR1 SQVTM and CDR2 ANQGSEA. Trimming removed 4 bases from V and 4 bases from J, with 13 bases in between. This CDR3 has 13 amino acids.

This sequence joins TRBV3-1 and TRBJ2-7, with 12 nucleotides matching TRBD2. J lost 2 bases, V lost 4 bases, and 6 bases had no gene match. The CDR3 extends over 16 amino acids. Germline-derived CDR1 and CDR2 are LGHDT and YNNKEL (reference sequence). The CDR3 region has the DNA TGTGCCAGCAGCCTAATACTAGCGGGAGGAGCCTACGAGCAGTACTTC. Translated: CASSLILAGGAYEQYF.

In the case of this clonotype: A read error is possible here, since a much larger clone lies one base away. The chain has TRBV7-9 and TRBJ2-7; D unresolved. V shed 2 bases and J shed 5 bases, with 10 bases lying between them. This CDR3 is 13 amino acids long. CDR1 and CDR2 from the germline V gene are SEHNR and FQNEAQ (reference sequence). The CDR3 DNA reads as TGTGCCAGCAGCTTAATCGAGAGCAACGAGCAGTACTTC. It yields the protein CASSLIESNEQYF.

In DNA form, the CDR3 reads TGCAGCGCTAAACAGGGGGAGACCCAGTACTTC. Amino acids: CSAKQGETQYF. The rearrangement joins TRBV29-1 to TRBJ2-5, with 7 bases fitting TRBD1. Unmatched junction bases numbered 4, after V lost 7 bases and J lost 5 bases. This CDR3 has 11 residues. Germline values: CDR1 SQVTM, CDR2 ANQGSEA. Full variable domain (rest looked up from reference TRBV29-1 and TRBJ2-5): SAVISQKPSRDICQRGTSLTIQCQVDSQVTMMFWYRQQPGQSLTLIATANQGSEATYESGFVIDKFPISRPNLTFSTLTVSNMSPEDSSIYLCSAKQGETQYFGPGTRLLVL.